These T cell receptor beta chains were read from a single sample in a study of T cell responses to AZD1222 COVID-19 vaccine. Produced via immunoSEQ multiplex PCR; TCRdb's table is partial and in-frame only. Among some 120,000 clones listed, roughly 90% were seen once. The sample here was peripheral blood, taken on day 0 of AZD1222 vaccination. The receptors derive from an adult in good health. Each CDR3 is given with its conserved first and last residue. Fields, in order: V gene, D gene, J gene, clone size, CDR3 protein, CDR3 DNA. A D gene is named only where the DNA matches it firmly. Clone size is shown for a subset of rows, as once, few, many or a class of expanded clone.

v_call: TRBV4-3
d_call: TRBD1
j_call: TRBJ2-5
clone_size: once
cdr3_aa: CASSQSPGQGSPETQYF
cdr3_nt: TGCGCCAGCAGCCAAAGCCCTGGACAGGGGTCTCCGGAGACCCAGTACTTC

v_call: TRBV30
d_call: TRBD1
j_call: TRBJ1-5
clone_size: .
cdr3_aa: CAWTVRGTGGQPQHF
cdr3_nt: TGTGCCTGGACCGTCCGGGGGACAGGGGGTCAGCCCCAGCATTTT

v_call: TRBV4-1
d_call: .
j_call: TRBJ1-2
clone_size: .
cdr3_aa: CASSPIQGGRFFNYGYTF
cdr3_nt: TGCGCCAGCAGCCCAATTCAAGGTGGGCGATTTTTTAACTATGGCTACACCTTC

v_call: TRBV11-2
d_call: .
j_call: TRBJ2-7
clone_size: .
cdr3_aa: CASRFPSAARRDYEQYF
cdr3_nt: TGTGCCAGCAGGTTTCCTAGCGCGGCTCGGCGAGATTACGAGCAGTACTTC

v_call: TRBV19
d_call: .
j_call: TRBJ1-5
clone_size: .
cdr3_aa: CASSIGAARMGNQPQHF
cdr3_nt: TGTGCCAGTAGTATAGGGGCAGCTCGGATGGGGAATCAGCCCCAGCATTTT

v_call: TRBV28
d_call: .
j_call: TRBJ1-3
clone_size: .
cdr3_aa: CASRPGQSGNTIYF
cdr3_nt: TGTGCCAGCAGACCCGGACAGTCTGGAAACACCATATATTTT

v_call: TRBV18
d_call: .
j_call: TRBJ2-7
clone_size: .
cdr3_aa: CASSPIVPDLPSSYEQYF
cdr3_nt: TGTGCCAGCTCACCGATAGTCCCAGATTTACCCTCTTCCTACGAGCAGTACTTC

v_call: TRBV21-1
d_call: .
j_call: TRBJ1-2
clone_size: .
cdr3_aa: CASSKDAPRLYYGYTF
cdr3_nt: TGTGCCAGCAGCAAAGATGCTCCAAGATTATACTATGGCTACACCTTC

v_call: TRBV5-1
d_call: .
j_call: TRBJ2-7
clone_size: .
cdr3_aa: CASSLAAGRREQYF
cdr3_nt: TGCGCCAGCAGCTTGGCGGCGGGAAGGAGGGAGCAGTACTTC

v_call: TRBV7-3
d_call: .
j_call: TRBJ1-1
clone_size: .
cdr3_aa: CASSNTYRAEAFF
cdr3_nt: TGTGCCAGCAGCAACACGTATAGAGCTGAAGCTTTCTTT

v_call: TRBV11-3
d_call: TRBD2
j_call: TRBJ2-1
clone_size: .
cdr3_aa: CASSLEGRETSEQFF
cdr3_nt: TGTGCCAGCAGCTTAGAAGGGAGGGAAACCAGTGAGCAGTTCTTC

v_call: TRBV29-1
d_call: .
j_call: TRBJ1-1
clone_size: .
cdr3_aa: CSVGRETEAFF
cdr3_nt: TGCAGCGTTGGCAGGGAGACTGAAGCTTTCTTT

v_call: TRBV19
d_call: TRBD1
j_call: TRBJ2-3
clone_size: once
cdr3_aa: CASTGTATSTDTQYF
cdr3_nt: TGTGCCAGTACCGGGACAGCCACTAGCACAGATACGCAGTATTTT

v_call: TRBV19
d_call: .
j_call: TRBJ1-2
clone_size: .
cdr3_aa: CASSIGEGSYGYTF
cdr3_nt: TGTGCCAGTAGTATAGGGGAGGGTAGTTATGGCTACACCTTC

v_call: TRBV9
d_call: .
j_call: TRBJ1-2
clone_size: once
cdr3_aa: CASSVRGFEDGYTF
cdr3_nt: TGTGCCAGCAGCGTTCGGGGGTTTGAGGATGGCTACACCTTC

v_call: TRBV27
d_call: .
j_call: TRBJ1-1
clone_size: .
cdr3_aa: CASSLGPVVRTEAFF
cdr3_nt: TGTGCCAGCAGTTTAGGGCCAGTAGTTCGCACTGAAGCTTTCTTT

v_call: TRBV19
d_call: .
j_call: TRBJ1-6
clone_size: once
cdr3_aa: CVPGSTGSPLHF
cdr3_nt: TGTGTCCCCGGGTCTACAGGATCACCCCTCCACTTT

v_call: TRBV7-2
d_call: .
j_call: TRBJ2-3
clone_size: .
cdr3_aa: CASSFRTPMGTDTQYF
cdr3_nt: TGTGCCAGCAGCTTCAGGACACCCATGGGCACAGATACGCAGTATTTT

v_call: TRBV6-1
d_call: .
j_call: TRBJ1-1
clone_size: few
cdr3_aa: CASSETGKNTEAFF
cdr3_nt: TGTGCCAGCAGTGAGACGGGGAAGAACACTGAAGCTTTCTTT

v_call: TRBV11-3
d_call: .
j_call: TRBJ2-5
clone_size: .
cdr3_aa: CASSSSFDSQETQYF
cdr3_nt: TGTGCCAGCAGCTCCTCGTTTGATTCCCAAGAGACCCAGTACTTC

v_call: TRBV27
d_call: TRBD1
j_call: TRBJ2-7
clone_size: .
cdr3_aa: CASRSPGQGDYEQYF
cdr3_nt: TGTGCCAGCCGATCCCCCGGACAGGGGGACTACGAGCAGTACTTC

v_call: TRBV7-2
d_call: TRBD1
j_call: TRBJ1-5
clone_size: .
cdr3_aa: CASRPPGGGNQPQHF
cdr3_nt: TGTGCCAGCAGGCCCCCAGGGGGCGGCAATCAGCCCCAGCATTTT

v_call: TRBV4-1
d_call: .
j_call: TRBJ2-3
clone_size: .
cdr3_aa: CASSQDRDGDYLGSDTQYF
cdr3_nt: TGCGCCAGCAGCCAAGATAGGGATGGAGACTACCTGGGGTCAGATACGCAGTATTTT

v_call: TRBV12-3/TRBV12-4
d_call: .
j_call: TRBJ2-1
clone_size: .
cdr3_aa: CASSHLLGEQFF
cdr3_nt: TGTGCCAGCAGCCACCTCCTGGGTGAGCAGTTCTTC

v_call: TRBV6-2/TRBV6-3
d_call: .
j_call: TRBJ1-5
clone_size: .
cdr3_aa: CASSYPISPGGWDQPQHF
cdr3_nt: TGTGCCAGCAGTTACCCGATAAGTCCTGGGGGATGGGATCAGCCCCAGCATTTT

v_call: TRBV5-4
d_call: .
j_call: TRBJ2-4
clone_size: .
cdr3_aa: CASSFPPGPTKNIQYF
cdr3_nt: TGTGCCAGCAGCTTTCCACCGGGACCAACTAAAAACATTCAGTACTTC

v_call: TRBV7-9
d_call: TRBD1
j_call: TRBJ1-2
clone_size: .
cdr3_aa: CASSLGGTGGEYGYTF
cdr3_nt: TGTGCCAGCAGCTTAGGCGGGACAGGGGGCGAATATGGCTACACCTTC

v_call: TRBV14
d_call: .
j_call: TRBJ1-2
clone_size: .
cdr3_aa: CASSQEFGGLSYGYTF
cdr3_nt: TGTGCCAGCAGCCAAGAATTCGGGGGCCTTAGCTATGGCTACACCTTC

v_call: TRBV5-6
d_call: .
j_call: TRBJ2-7
clone_size: .
cdr3_aa: CASTHTLQGRYEQYF
cdr3_nt: TGTGCCAGCACCCATACACTGCAGGGAAGATACGAGCAGTACTTC

v_call: TRBV6-5
d_call: .
j_call: TRBJ2-1
clone_size: .
cdr3_aa: CASSLGGPYNEQFF
cdr3_nt: TGTGCCAGCAGTTTAGGGGGGCCCTACAATGAGCAGTTCTTC

v_call: TRBV29-1
d_call: TRBD1
j_call: TRBJ2-2
clone_size: few
cdr3_aa: CSVDAGTENTGELFF
cdr3_nt: TGCAGCGTTGATGCAGGGACAGAGAACACCGGGGAGCTGTTTTTT